These 21 T cell receptor beta chains were sequenced from one sample in a study of technical replicates of blood from a handful of donors. Assay: immunoSEQ multiplex PCR; the TCRdb copy retains only in-frame clones and omits some. The repertoire includes tens of thousands of clones, around 90% of them detected once, and more than 0.25% sits in the top ten. The sequencing input was T cells isolated from PBMCs. The receptors shown here come from a human donor in good health.

The chain uses TRBV5-1 and TRBJ2-7; 11 bases are a match to TRBD2. The CDR3 contains 14 residues. Germline V gene lookup returns CDR1 SGHRS and CDR2 YFSETQ. V lost 2 bases to trimming and J lost 3 bases; unmatched junction nucleotides: 1. DNA for the CDR3: TGCGCCAGCAGCTTTACTAGCGGGAGCTACGAGCAGTACTTC. This encodes CASSFTSGSYEQYF.

The chain couples TRBV4-1 to TRBJ2-6; D is uncertain. The V gene's germline CDR1 is MGHRA and CDR2 YSYEKL. This CDR3 contains 16 residues. Trimming stripped 2 bases from V and 0 bases from J, with 8 bases between. The CDR3 coding sequence is TGCGCCAGCAGCCAATCCTCTTACTCTGGGGCCAACGTCCTGACTTTC. It is translated as CASSQSSYSGANVLTF.

V usage is TRBV7-9 and J usage is TRBJ1-2; the D gene is possibly TRBD1 (5 bases). The V end was cut by 5 bases, the J end by 4 bases, with 29 bases between. The CDR3 totals 19 residues. The germline CDR1 and CDR2 sequences are SEHNR and FQNEAQ (reference sequence). The CDR3 bases are TGTGCCAGCAGCAACAAGGGCGGGGCAAGCGCCCGGGAGGGCTATGGCTACACCTTC. This encodes CASSNKGGASAREGYGYTF.

This chain links TRBV9 with TRBJ1-5; D is uncertain. V lost 2 bases and J 4 bases, leaving 13 bases between the germline ends. The CDR3 is made up of 15 amino acids. Germline V gives CDR1 SGDLS, CDR2 YYNGEE. The CDR3 sequence is CASSVEGGLNQPQHF. Here the CDR3 DNA reads TGTGCCAGCAGCGTCGAGGGAGGATTGAATCAGCCCCAGCATTTT. Full variable domain (outside the CDR3, taken from reference TRBV9 and TRBJ1-5): DSGVTQTPKHLITATGQRVTLRCSPRSGDLSVYWYQQSLDQGLQFLIQYYNGEERAKGNILERFSAQQFPDLHSELNLSSLELGDSALYFCASSVEGGLNQPQHFGDGTRLSIL.

The rearrangement uses TRBV10-3 and TRBJ2-1; 9 nucleotides agree with TRBD2. With V trimmed by 8 bases and J by 0 bases, 2 bases remained unmatched. This CDR3 has 14 residues. Germline V gene lookup returns CDR1 ENHRY and CDR2 SYGVKD. In DNA, the CDR3 is TGTGCCATCCTTAGCGGGGGCTCCTACAATGAGCAGTTCTTC. It specifies CAILSGGSYNEQFF.

The genes are TRBV5-4 and TRBJ2-5; 8 bases map to TRBD2. This CDR3 is built from 14 residues. Trimming took 0 bases from V and 5 from J; bases not matched to a gene: 3. Germline V gene sequence: CDR1 SGHNT, CDR2 YYREEE (reference sequence). The CDR3 protein is CASSLGLALETQYF. The DNA for the CDR3 is TGTGCCAGCAGCTTGGGACTAGCGTTGGAGACCCAGTACTTC.

The rearrangement uses TRBV5-4 and TRBJ2-7; weak D call: TRBD1 (5 bases). Per germline, CDR1 SGHNT and CDR2 YYREEE (reference sequence). The CDR3 totals 15 residues. With 0 bases removed from V and 3 bases from J, the gap between germline ends came to 13 bases. CDR3 DNA sequence: TGTGCCAGCAGCTTGGAGGGGCGAACAGACTACGAGCAGTACTTC. It codes for CASSLEGRTDYEQYF.

This clone was counted a few times. The rearrangement uses TRBV7-9 and TRBJ1-1; 11 bases agree with TRBD1. This CDR3 comprises 14 residues. Germline trimming cut 8 bases from V and 4 bases from J; bases unmatched to any gene: 6. CDR1 and CDR2 from the germline V gene are SEHNR and FQNEAQ (reference sequence). The DNA of the CDR3 is TGTGCCAGCTCCCCCGGGACAGGGGGCACTGAAGCTTTCTTT. Its translation is CASSPGTGGTEAFF.

This clone was recorded only once. DNA of the CDR3: TGCGCCAGCAGATCCACCGCGGGGAACACTGGGGCCAACGTCCTGACTTTC. This codes for CASRSTAGNTGANVLTF. This rearrangement joins TRBV5-1 to TRBJ2-6, with D possibly being TRBD2 (6 bases). This CDR3 contains 17 residues. V was trimmed by 5 bases and J by 2 bases, leaving 17 bases between them. The germline CDR1 and CDR2 sequences are SGHRS and YFSETQ.

The chain employs TRBV7-8 and TRBJ2-2, with D perhaps matching TRBD2 (7 bases). This CDR3 comprises 15 residues. CDR1 SGHVS and CDR2 FQNEAQ come from the germline V gene. Trimming stripped 2 bases from V and 4 bases from J, with 11 bases between. The CDR3, as DNA: TGTGCCAGCAGCTTAAGGGGGGGCGGCACCGGGGAGCTGTTTTTT. This gives the protein CASSLRGGGTGELFF.

The J gene is TRBJ2-7, the V gene TRBV5-5, with 9 bases that match TRBD1. Looked up from germline, CDR1 is SGHKS and CDR2 is YYEKEE (reference sequence). This CDR3 comprises 15 residues. The ends lost 4 bases at V and 4 bases at J; junction bases unmatched: 9. CDR3 sequence: CASSPAGQGTYEQYF. In nucleotides, the CDR3 is TGTGCCAGCAGCCCGGCCGGACAGGGGACTTACGAGCAGTACTTC.

The V call is TRBV12-5, the J call TRBJ2-1; 7 bases are shared with TRBD2. The CDR3 totals 14 residues. From germline, CDR1 is LGHNT and CDR2 FRNRAP. Losses at the gene ends were 6 bases for V and 1 base for J; bases not matched to a gene: 3. DNA of the CDR3: TGTGCTAGTGGGAGAGCGGGATCCTACAATGAGCAGTTCTTC. It yields the protein CASGRAGSYNEQFF.

The V call is TRBV28, the J call TRBJ1-2, with 9 nucleotides matching TRBD1. CDR3 length equals 16 residues. The germline V gene has CDR1 MDHEN and CDR2 SYDVKM. With V trimmed by 4 bases and J by 4 bases, 10 bases remained unmatched. The CDR3 region has the DNA TGTGCCAGCAGTTCTGGGACAGGGAGAGTGGGCTATGGCTACACCTTC. Translating it yields CASSSGTGRVGYGYTF.

This clone has more than one count but fewer than ten. The chain couples TRBV7-2 to TRBJ1-6, with 9 bases lining up with TRBD1. V lost 6 bases and J lost 7; bases outside the gene matches: 4. CDR1 and CDR2 (germline): SGHTA, FQGNSA. This CDR3 is 14 amino acids long. CDR3 DNA sequence: TGTGCCAGCAGAAAGACAGGGGGGAATTCACCCCTCCACTTT. Protein product: CASRKTGGNSPLHF.

The rearrangement links TRBV27 to TRBJ2-7, with 10 nucleotides matching TRBD1. CDR1 MNHEY and CDR2 SMNVEV come from the germline V gene (reference sequence). The CDR3 has 15 residues. With V trimmed by 8 bases and J by 2 bases, 9 bases remained unmatched. The CDR3 reads CASLPQGTGAYEQYF. CDR3 nucleotides: TGTGCCAGCCTCCCACAGGGGACAGGGGCCTACGAGCAGTACTTC.

This clone appeared a single time. The V and J genes are TRBV6-1 and TRBJ2-1, with 7 bases aligning to TRBD2. The V gene end was trimmed by 11 bases and the J gene end by 9 bases; junction bases not matched to a gene: 13. CDR1 and CDR2 from the germline V gene are MNHNS and SASEGT. CDR3 length: 13 amino acids. The CDR3 DNA reads TGTGCCGGGAGCCCCGGGAGGCAACTTGAGCAGTTCTTC. This sequence encodes CAGSPGRQLEQFF.

This rearrangement joins TRBV5-6 to TRBJ2-1, with D possibly being TRBD1 (6 bases). Germline V gene data show CDR1 as SGHDT and CDR2 as YYEEEE. CDR3 length: 16 residues. Trimming left V 7 bases short and J 1 base short, with 18 bases between. CDR3 coding DNA: TGTGCCAGCGGCCTCCCAGGGGTTGTGTCCTACAATGAGCAGTTCTTC. It is translated as CASGLPGVVSYNEQFF. Complete variable domain (other parts from reference TRBV5-6 and TRBJ2-1): DAGVTQSPTHLIKTRGQQVTLRCSPKSGHDTVSWYQQALGQGPQFIFQYYEEEERQRGNFPDRFSGHQFPNYSSELNVNALLLGDSALYLCASGLPGVVSYNEQFFGPGTRLTVL.

CDR3 coding DNA: TGTGCCAGCAGCTTAGATATGTGGCGGGAGGTTATACAAGAGACCCAGTACTTC. Translating it yields CASSLDMWREVIQETQYF. V is TRBV11-2 and J is TRBJ2-5, with 8 bases aligning to TRBD2. Trimming took 0 bases from V and 2 from J; bases not matched to a gene: 11. Germline V CDR1 and CDR2: SGHAT, FQNNGV. The length of the CDR3 is 18 residues.

The chain recombines TRBV19 with TRBJ2-3; 9 bases align to TRBD2. Germline trimming cut 8 bases from V and 1 base from J; bases unmatched to any gene: 1. In germline, CDR1 is LNHDA, CDR2 SQIVND (reference sequence). This CDR3 is 13 amino acids long. CDR3 sequence reads: CASERGGTDTQYF. The CDR3, as DNA: TGTGCCAGTGAGCGGGGGGGCACAGATACGCAGTATTTT.

This chain links TRBV11-2 with TRBJ2-7, with D tentatively TRBD1 (5 bases). Trimming stripped 5 bases from V and 6 bases from J, with 11 bases between. CDR3 length equals 12 residues. In germline, CDR1 is SGHAT, CDR2 FQNNGV. CDR3 residues: CASSPGSIEQYF. Written as DNA, the CDR3 is TGTGCCAGCAGCCCAGGGTCAATCGAGCAGTACTTC.

The chain employs TRBV29-1 and TRBJ2-1; 9 bases map to TRBD2. In germline, CDR1 is SQVTM, CDR2 ANQGSEA. Trimming at V came to 5 bases and at J to 4 bases, leaving 3 bases not matched to a gene. This CDR3 is 13 amino acids long. CDR3 in DNA: TGCAGCGTTAGCGGGAGGATGTACAATGAGCAGTTCTTC. Translation gives CSVSGRMYNEQFF.